The clone carrying this TCR beta chain was observed a handful of times. CDR1 is MNHNS, CDR2 SASEGT, per germline. This CDR3 is built from 12 residues. Building of the TCR beta libraries involved iRepertoire HTBI primers and Arm-PCR of CDR3 regions. Each CDR3 protein gets one entry after TCRdb re-called the multiplex PCR reads with MiXCR. This table holds roughly 560,000 distinct CDR3 sequences, about 16% found once. Time point described: newly diagnosed GD, antithyroid drugs for less than 3 months. Researchers made the TCR library from RNA that was extracted from PBMCs. The authors drew 9 to 10 milliliters of peripheral blood into EDTA tubes. This entry is derived from a study of regulatory T cells in long-lasting Graves disease. This sample also appeared in a second study, on T cells in Graves' hyperthyroidism and ophthalmopathy.

The chain uses TRBV6-1 and TRBJ1-3, with D uncertain. The sample was peripheral blood mononuclear cells (PBMCs), taken at new diagnosis, from a patient treated with antithyroid drugs. The clonotype was recovered from a woman aged 40-65 years with Graves disease. CDR3 amino acids: CAAGSRGNTIYF. Written as DNA, the CDR3 is TGTGCGGCCGGGAGCAGAGGAAACACCATATATTTT.